The 26 T cell receptor beta chains below come from one sample, sequenced in a study of blood T cell repertoires in COVID-19 (TCRdb year 2020). Libraries were made using the immunoSEQ multiplex PCR assay. Entries here come from immuneACCESS through TCRdb and include only in-frame sequences with V and J called. Some clones fail to appear in such tables; in the studies checked, an unresolved V gene covers under half of the shortfall, and the cause of the remainder is unknown. This sample lists 200,000 to 250,000 clones; about 90% were detected once. More than 5% of the sample goes to the ten largest clones. Sequenced input: PBMCs or T cells enriched from blood (not recorded which). Every receptor here comes from a woman under 40 with acute COVID-19.

V is TRBV28 and J is TRBJ1-2; D may be TRBD1 (6 bases). This CDR3 has 16 residues. V gave up 0 bases and J gave up 5 bases, with 16 bases separating them. Germline-derived CDR1 and CDR2 are MDHEN and SYDVKM. The CDR3 nucleotides read TGTGCCAGCAGTTTATGGGGTGAAGGACAGTCATATGGCTACACCTTC. It is translated as CASSLWGEGQSYGYTF.

The rearrangement links TRBV28 to TRBJ2-2; 10 bases fit TRBD2. The CDR3 is made up of 15 amino acids. CDR1 and CDR2 (germline): MDHEN, SYDVKM. V shed 5 bases and J 2 bases; nucleotides not matched to a gene: 2. The CDR3 is CASSGLADNTGELFF. The CDR3 region has the DNA TGTGCCAGCAGTGGACTAGCGGACAACACCGGGGAGCTGTTTTTT. Full variable domain (missing parts from reference TRBV28 and TRBJ2-2): DVKVTQSSRYLVKRTGEKVFLECVQDMDHENMFWYRQDPGLGLRLIYFSYDVKMKEKGDIPEGYSVSREKKERFSLILESASTNQTSMYLCASSGLADNTGELFFGEGSRLTVL.

The chain is built from TRBV28 and TRBJ2-7, with 14 bases matching TRBD2. This CDR3 is 18 amino acids long. Germline CDR1 MDHEN, CDR2 SYDVKM. J gave up 2 bases and V 5 bases, and 11 bases lay outside the gene matches. CDR3 sequence reads: CASSLAGLAGASPYEQYF. DNA of the CDR3: TGTGCCAGCAGTCTGGCGGGACTAGCGGGGGCTTCCCCCTACGAGCAGTACTTC.

The chain carries TRBV7-3 and TRBJ2-1; D may be TRBD1 (6 bases). The V and J ends lost 5 bases and 0 bases respectively, with 11 bases between them. This CDR3 comprises 15 residues. From germline, CDR1 is SGHTA and CDR2 FQGTGA. The DNA for the CDR3 is TGTGCCAGCAGCGAAAGGGGGAGCTCCTACAATGAGCAGTTCTTC. Protein: CASSERGSSYNEQFF.

The CDR3 region has the DNA TGTGCCAGCAGTTTAATGAGACAGGGTACACACTATGGCTACACCTTC. This encodes CASSLMRQGTHYGYTF. The chain uses TRBV27 and TRBJ1-2; TRBD1 matches at 7 bases. CDR1 and CDR2 (germline): MNHEY, SMNVEV (reference sequence). V was pared by 2 bases and J by 3 bases, with 9 bases of the junction left unmatched. The CDR3 consists of 16 residues.

This chain connects TRBV6-5 to TRBJ2-7; weak D call: TRBD2 (6 bases). Germline assignment: CDR1 MNHEY and CDR2 SVGAGI. This CDR3 has 14 amino acids. Trimming stripped 6 bases from V and 0 bases from J, with 12 bases between. The CDR3 coding sequence is TGTGCCAGCAGGCCGGGAGTTCCCTCCTACGAGCAGTACTTC. Translation gives CASRPGVPSYEQYF.

The genes are TRBV11-1 and TRBJ2-7, with 8 bases identical to TRBD1. Looked up from germline, CDR1 is SGHAT and CDR2 is FQDESV (reference sequence). Losses at the gene ends were 2 bases for V and 4 bases for J; bases not matched to a gene: 4. This CDR3 comprises 14 residues. The CDR3 loop reads CASSLRQGIYEQYF. The DNA for the CDR3 is TGTGCCAGCAGCTTACGACAGGGGATTTACGAGCAGTACTTC. Full variable domain (outside the CDR3, taken from reference TRBV11-1 and TRBJ2-7): EAEVAQSPRYKITEKSQAVAFWCDPISGHATLYWYRQILGQGPELLVQFQDESVVDDSQLPKDRFSAERLKGVDSTLKIQPAELGDSAMYLCASSLRQGIYEQYFGPGTRLTVT.

This chain joins TRBV5-5 and TRBJ2-7; 11 nucleotides match TRBD1. Germline CDR1 reads SGHKS; CDR2 reads YYEKEE (reference sequence). The CDR3 sequence is 14 residues long. Trimming cost V 3 bases and J 4 bases; bases outside gene matches: 3. As DNA, the CDR3 is TGTGCCAGCAGCTCGGGACAGGGGGAGTACGAGCAGTACTTC. Translating gives CASSSGQGEYEQYF.

The chain combines TRBV29-1 with TRBJ2-1; TRBD2 agrees at 11 bases. The junction had 8 bases not matched to a gene; V was cut back by 7 bases and J by 6 bases. The CDR3 covers 14 residues. CDR1 SQVTM and CDR2 ANQGSEA come from the germline V gene. CDR3 region: CSGGSGGASNEQFF. The CDR3 nucleotides are TGCAGCGGTGGTAGCGGGGGGGCCTCCAATGAGCAGTTCTTC.

The V and J genes are TRBV29-1 and TRBJ2-7; TRBD1 matches 8 bases. The trim removed 4 bases at V and 1 base at J, leaving 6 bases unmatched. The CDR3 has 14 residues. Germline V gene lookup returns CDR1 SQVTM and CDR2 ANQGSEA. The CDR3 DNA sequence: TGCAGCGTTGTTCGGGACAGGTATTCCTACGAGCAGTACTTC. Its protein product is CSVVRDRYSYEQYF.

CDR3 nucleotide sequence: TGTGCCAGCAGCTTAAGGGCCCGGAACACTGAAGCTTTCTTT. The encoded protein is CASSLRARNTEAFF. The gene calls are TRBV7-3 and TRBJ1-1; the D is unclear. Deletions cut 1 base from V and 1 base from J, with 7 bases between. The CDR3 has 14 residues. Per the germline V gene, CDR1 is SGHTA and CDR2 is FQGTGA.

The genes are TRBV19 and TRBJ1-6; 10 nucleotides match TRBD1. CDR3 length: 15 amino acids. Germline trimming cut 5 bases from V and 5 bases from J; bases unmatched to any gene: 3. Looked up from germline, CDR1 is LNHDA and CDR2 is SQIVND (reference sequence). CDR3 amino acids: CASSATGGDNSPLHF. DNA for the CDR3: TGTGCCAGTAGTGCGACAGGGGGCGATAATTCACCCCTCCACTTT.

The chain is built from TRBV19 and TRBJ2-3; 10 positions agree with TRBD2. Per the germline V gene, CDR1 is LNHDA and CDR2 is SQIVND (reference sequence). The CDR3 has 16 residues. V was clipped by 2 bases and J by 0 bases; unmatched bases: 2. CDR3 nucleotides: TGTGCCAGTAGTATACTAGCGGGGGCTAGCACAGATACGCAGTATTTT. Translating gives CASSILAGASTDTQYF.

This chain links TRBV5-1 with TRBJ2-5, with 7 positions matching TRBD1. Looked up from germline, CDR1 is SGHRS and CDR2 is YFSETQ. V dropped 1 base and J dropped 5; count of bases not matched to a gene: 11. The CDR3 totals 16 residues. This CDR3 is CASSLREQGMAETQYF. In DNA form, the CDR3 reads TGCGCCAGCAGCTTGAGGGAACAGGGGATGGCGGAGACCCAGTACTTC.

This chain connects TRBV2 to TRBJ2-3, with 8 bases lining up with TRBD2. The germline CDR1 and CDR2 sequences are SNHLY and FYNNEI. This CDR3 is built from 13 residues. With 7 bases clipped from V and 6 bases from J, the junction kept 6 bases outside the gene matches. The CDR3 sequence is CASNPGGADTQYF. DNA of the CDR3: TGTGCCAGCAACCCGGGGGGGGCCGATACGCAGTATTTT. Based on the CDR3 plus reference TRBV2 and TRBJ2-3, the full variable domain is EPEVTQTPSHQVTQMGQEVILRCVPISNHLYFYWYRQILGQKVEFLVSFYNNEISEKSEIFDDQFSVERPDGSNFTLKIRSTKLEDSAMYFCASNPGGADTQYFGPGTRLTVL.

The chain employs TRBV27 and TRBJ1-5; D unclear. Germline V gene lookup returns CDR1 MNHEY and CDR2 SMNVEV (reference sequence). Trimming cost V 6 bases and J 5 bases, with 17 bases left between them. CDR3 length: 15 amino acids. The CDR3 spells CASRPHGRGYQPQHF. In DNA form, the CDR3 reads TGTGCCAGCAGACCCCACGGGCGCGGGTATCAGCCCCAGCATTTT.

By share of the sample, this clone is medium-sized. The CDR3 nucleotides are TGTGCCAGCAGCCCGGGGGACAGATCCTCCTCTGGGGCCAACGTCCTGACTTTC. Protein: CASSPGDRSSSGANVLTF. This chain connects TRBV4-2 to TRBJ2-6; D is perhaps TRBD1 (7 bases). Germline lookup yields CDR1 LGHNA and CDR2 YNFKEQ. The CDR3 length is 18 residues. V was shortened by 4 bases and J by 0 bases, with 16 bases between the two germline ends.

The gene calls are TRBV2 and TRBJ1-1; possible D gene TRBD1, 5 bases. The CDR3 sequence is 14 residues long. V lost 7 bases, J lost 3 bases, and 15 bases lay in between. Germline-derived CDR1 and CDR2 are SNHLY and FYNNEI. CDR3 protein: CASKGTWGDTEAFF. CDR3 sequence (DNA): TGTGCCAGCAAGGGGACCTGGGGGGACACTGAAGCTTTCTTT.

The rearrangement links TRBV12-3 or TRBV12-4 to TRBJ2-7; D unclear. The ends were cut back, 7 bases at V and 4 bases at J, with 11 bases in the middle. This CDR3 spans 12 amino acids. The CDR3 nucleotides read TGTGCCAGCACCTCAAATACATACGAGCAGTACTTC. It translates to CASTSNTYEQYF.

The rearrangement links TRBV5-4 to TRBJ1-1; D might be TRBD1 (5 bases). V was pared by 4 bases and J by 5 bases, with 18 bases between. There are 15 residues in the CDR3. Germline V gene sequence: CDR1 SGHNT, CDR2 YYREEE (reference sequence). Written as DNA, the CDR3 is TGTGCCAGCAGCCGCCCCCAGGGCCTCGGAACTGAAGCTTTCTTT. Its translation is CASSRPQGLGTEAFF. The whole variable domain, filled in from reference TRBV5-4 and TRBJ1-1, reads ETGVTQSPTHLIKTRGQQVTLRCSSQSGHNTVSWYQQALGQGPQFIFQYYREEENGRGNFPPRFSGLQFPNYSSELNVNALELDDSALYLCASSRPQGLGTEAFFGQGTRLTVV.

This chain uses TRBV18 with TRBJ1-2; D is unresolved. Germline V gene lookup returns CDR1 KGHSH and CDR2 LQKENI. V shed 3 bases and J shed 3 bases, with 8 bases lying between them. The CDR3 is made up of 13 amino acids. The DNA of the CDR3 is TGTGCCAGCTCACCGGCAAACCACTATGGCTACACCTTC. Residues: CASSPANHYGYTF. Full variable domain (outside the CDR3, taken from reference TRBV18 and TRBJ1-2): NAGVMQNPRHLVRRRGQEARLRCSPMKGHSHVYWYRQLPEEGLKFMVYLQKENIIDESGMPKERFSAEFPKEGPSILRIQQVVRGDSAAYFCASSPANHYGYTFGSGTRLTVV.

The V call is TRBV9, the J call TRBJ2-7; 10 nucleotides align to TRBD1. CDR3 length: 15 residues. Germline V gene data show CDR1 as SGDLS and CDR2 as YYNGEE. The trim removed 3 bases at V and 3 bases at J, leaving 6 bases unmatched. CDR3 DNA: TGTGCCAGCAGCGCAGACGGGACAGGGGTCTACGAGCAGTACTTC. This encodes CASSADGTGVYEQYF.

The sample holds a few counts of this clone. This chain links TRBV6-5 with TRBJ1-1, with TRBD1 matching 7 bases. With V trimmed by 5 bases and J by 1 base, 7 bases remained unmatched. Germline V gene sequence: CDR1 MNHEY, CDR2 SVGAGI. CDR3 length: 15 residues. As DNA, the CDR3 is TGTGCCAGCAGTCACAGGGACAGTTGGAACACTGAAGCTTTCTTT. It yields the protein CASSHRDSWNTEAFF.

J is TRBJ2-1 and V is TRBV20-1; 14 bases map to TRBD2. CDR3 length: 18 residues. J lost 0 bases, V lost 3 bases, and 7 bases had no gene match. Germline values: CDR1 DFQATT, CDR2 SNEGSKA (reference sequence). In nucleotides, the CDR3 is TGCAGTGCTAGTTCGACTAGCGGGGGGGTGAGCTCCTACAATGAGCAGTTCTTC. Amino acids: CSASSTSGGVSSYNEQFF.

This clone was observed a few times. The chain has TRBV5-6 and TRBJ1-5; D is unresolved. The CDR3 covers 14 residues. V was cut by 0 bases and J by 0 bases, with 4 bases left in between. CDR1 is SGHDT, CDR2 YYEEEE, per germline. In DNA, the CDR3 is TGTGCCAGCAGCTTGGACGGTAGCAATCAGCCCCAGCATTTT. Its translation: CASSLDGSNQPQHF.

This rearrangement joins TRBV4-3 to TRBJ2-1, with TRBD1 matching 10 bases. Germline V CDR1 and CDR2: LGHNA, YSLEER. J gave up 2 bases and V 0 bases, and 4 bases lay outside the gene matches. There are 17 residues in the CDR3. CDR3 nucleotide sequence: TGCGCCAGCAGCCAAGATGGTGGACAGGGGGCCTACAATGAGCAGTTCTTC. This codes for CASSQDGGQGAYNEQFF.